This T cell receptor (beta chain) derives from a study of T cell changes during pregnancy in multiple sclerosis (dated by TCRdb to between 2019 and 2020). As for the study more broadly: The study examined how the T cell repertoire changed over the course of pregnancy in women with multiple sclerosis.

After removal of 6 bases from V and 3 bases from J, the junction retains 6 bases not matched to a gene. In the germline V gene, CDR1 corresponds to SGHTA and CDR2 to FQGNSA. Counted from cysteine to phenylalanine, this CDR3 has 15 amino acids. Solely the CDR3 DNA is kept, with 45 bases framed from the first base. The library was prepared using the immunoSEQ multiplex PCR assay. TCRdb re-hosts the immuneACCESS table, in-frame sequences only. Its copies lack some clones; in the studies checked, an unresolved V gene accounts for under half of them, and the cause for the rest is not known. Recorded for this sample are about 67,000 clones; about 91% of them occurred a single time. The ten largest clones capture 2.3% of the sample. This clone has only one observation. It has no known antigen specificity. No base quality values were provided; no much bigger clone lies one nucleotide off.

Specimen: peripheral blood, collected in the first trimester of pregnancy. The rearranged chain carries TRBV7-2 and TRBJ2-1; 9 nucleotides in the junction match TRBD2. The receptor was isolated from a female donor with multiple sclerosis, enrolled in a pregnancy study. The CDR3 in this case is CASSPRLAVYNEQFF. The bases are TGTGCCAGCAGTCCCCGACTAGCGGTCTACAATGAGCAGTTCTTC.